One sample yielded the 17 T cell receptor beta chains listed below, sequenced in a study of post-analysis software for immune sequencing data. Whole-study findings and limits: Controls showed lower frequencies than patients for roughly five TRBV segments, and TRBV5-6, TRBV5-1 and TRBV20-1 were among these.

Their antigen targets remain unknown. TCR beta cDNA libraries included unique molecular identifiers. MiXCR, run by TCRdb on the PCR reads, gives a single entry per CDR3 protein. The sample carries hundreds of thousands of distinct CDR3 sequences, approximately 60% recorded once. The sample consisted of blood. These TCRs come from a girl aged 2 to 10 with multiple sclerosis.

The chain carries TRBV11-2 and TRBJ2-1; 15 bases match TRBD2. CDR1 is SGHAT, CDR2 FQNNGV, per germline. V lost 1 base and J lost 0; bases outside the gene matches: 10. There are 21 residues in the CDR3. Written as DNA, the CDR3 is TGTGCCAGCAGCTTAGTGTTTTTGGGACTAGCGGGGGGCGGCTCCTACAATGAGCAGTTCTTC. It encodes CASSLVFLGLAGGGSYNEQFF.

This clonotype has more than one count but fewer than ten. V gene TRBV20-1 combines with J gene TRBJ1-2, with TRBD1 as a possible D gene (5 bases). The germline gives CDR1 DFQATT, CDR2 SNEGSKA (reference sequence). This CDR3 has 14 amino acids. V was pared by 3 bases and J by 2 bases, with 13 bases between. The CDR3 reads CSARRQKNNYGYTF. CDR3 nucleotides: TGCAGTGCTAGGAGACAGAAGAACAACTATGGCTACACCTTC.

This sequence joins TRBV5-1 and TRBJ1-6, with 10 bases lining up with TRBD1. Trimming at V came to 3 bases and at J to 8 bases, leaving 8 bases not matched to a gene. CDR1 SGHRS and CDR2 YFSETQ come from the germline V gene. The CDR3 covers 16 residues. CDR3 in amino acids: CASSSGTGDKDSPLHF. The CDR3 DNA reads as TGCGCCAGCAGCTCCGGGACAGGGGATAAAGATTCACCCCTCCACTTT.

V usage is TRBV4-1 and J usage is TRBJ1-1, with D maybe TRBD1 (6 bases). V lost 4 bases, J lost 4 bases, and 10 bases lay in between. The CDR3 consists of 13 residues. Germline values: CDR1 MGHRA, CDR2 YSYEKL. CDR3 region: CASSREGGTEAFF. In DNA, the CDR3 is TGCGCCAGCAGCCGAGAAGGGGGCACTGAAGCTTTCTTT.

The CDR3 region is CASSVPGTQSSGANVLTF. As DNA, the CDR3 is TGTGCCAGCAGCGTTCCGGGGACACAGAGCTCTGGGGCCAACGTCCTGACTTTC. The chain has TRBV9 and TRBJ2-6; perhaps TRBD1 as D (6 bases). The CDR3 totals 18 residues. V was clipped by 2 bases and J by 0 bases, with 15 bases between them. Germline CDR1 reads SGDLS; CDR2 reads YYNGEE.

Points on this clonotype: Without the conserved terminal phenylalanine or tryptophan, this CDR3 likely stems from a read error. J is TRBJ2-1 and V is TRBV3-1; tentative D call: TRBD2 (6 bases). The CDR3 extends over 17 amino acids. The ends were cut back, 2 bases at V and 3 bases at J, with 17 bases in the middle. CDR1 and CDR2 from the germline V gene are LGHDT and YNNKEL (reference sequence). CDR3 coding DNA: TGTGCCAGCAGCCAACGGCTACGGGAGTCTATCTACAATGAGCAGTTCTTA. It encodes CASSQRLRESIYNEQFL.

CDR3 bases: TGTGCCAGCAGTTACGCTGGACAGGGGAGAGAGACCCAGTACTTC. It translates to CASSYAGQGRETQYF. The V call is TRBV6-2 or TRBV6-3, the J call TRBJ2-7; 9 positions match TRBD1. Judging by the DNA end, TRBJ2-5 fits better; the J call may be wrong. The CDR3 has 15 amino acids. Germline V gene data show CDR1 as MNHEY and CDR2 as SVGEGT.

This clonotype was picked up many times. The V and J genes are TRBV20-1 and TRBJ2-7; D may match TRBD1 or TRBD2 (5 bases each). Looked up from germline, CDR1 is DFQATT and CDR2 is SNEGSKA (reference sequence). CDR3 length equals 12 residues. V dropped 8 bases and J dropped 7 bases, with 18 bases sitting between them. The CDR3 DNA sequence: TGCAGTTGCAATAGGGAGTCAGGGGAGCAGTACTTC. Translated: CSCNRESGEQYF.

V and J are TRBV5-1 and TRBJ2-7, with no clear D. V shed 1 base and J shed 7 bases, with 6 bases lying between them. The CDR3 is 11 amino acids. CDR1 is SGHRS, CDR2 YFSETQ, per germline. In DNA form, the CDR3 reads TGCGCCAGCAGCTTGCCCGGGGAGCAGTACTTC. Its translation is CASSLPGEQYF.

CDR3 amino acids: CSAPGAGEEKLFF. The CDR3 DNA sequence: TGCAGTGCCCCGGGGGCAGGGGAGGAAAAACTGTTTTTT. The chain couples TRBV20-1 to TRBJ1-4; perhaps TRBD1 as D (6 bases). The germline gives CDR1 DFQATT, CDR2 SNEGSKA (reference sequence). V was trimmed by 6 bases and J by 8 bases, leaving 16 bases between them. The CDR3 is 13 residues long.

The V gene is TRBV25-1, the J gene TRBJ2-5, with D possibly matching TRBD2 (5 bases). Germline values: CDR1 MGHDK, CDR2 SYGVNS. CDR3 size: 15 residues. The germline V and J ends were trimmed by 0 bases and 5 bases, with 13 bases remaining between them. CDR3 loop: CASSEYRGEGETQYF. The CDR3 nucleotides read TGTGCCAGCAGTGAATATCGGGGAGAGGGCGAGACCCAGTACTTC.

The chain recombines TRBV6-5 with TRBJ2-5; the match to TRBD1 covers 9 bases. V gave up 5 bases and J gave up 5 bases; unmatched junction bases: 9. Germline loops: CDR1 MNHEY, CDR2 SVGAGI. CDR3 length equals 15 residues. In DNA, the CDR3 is TGTGCCAGCAGTACCCTAGGACAGGGGATTGAGACCCAGTACTTC. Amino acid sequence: CASSTLGQGIETQYF.

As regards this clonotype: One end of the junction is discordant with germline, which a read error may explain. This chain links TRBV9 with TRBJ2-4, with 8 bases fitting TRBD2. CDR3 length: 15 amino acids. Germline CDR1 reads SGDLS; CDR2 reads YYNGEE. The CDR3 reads CASSAREGHKNIQHF. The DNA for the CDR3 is TGTGCCAGCAGCGCCCGGGAGGGACACAAAAACATTCAGCACTTC.

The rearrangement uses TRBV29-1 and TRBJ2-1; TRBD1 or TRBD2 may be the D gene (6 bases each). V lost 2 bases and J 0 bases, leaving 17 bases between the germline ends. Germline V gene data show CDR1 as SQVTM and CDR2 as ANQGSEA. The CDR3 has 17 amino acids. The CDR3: CSVEWGRDTSSYNEQFF. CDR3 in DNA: TGCAGCGTTGAATGGGGGCGGGACACGAGCTCCTACAATGAGCAGTTCTTC.

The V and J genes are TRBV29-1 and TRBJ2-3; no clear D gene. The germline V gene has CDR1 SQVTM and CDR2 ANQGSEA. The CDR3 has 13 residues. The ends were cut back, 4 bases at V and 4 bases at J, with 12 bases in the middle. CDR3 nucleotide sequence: TGCAGCGTTGCCAACACCCCCGCAGATACGCAGTATTTT. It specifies CSVANTPADTQYF.

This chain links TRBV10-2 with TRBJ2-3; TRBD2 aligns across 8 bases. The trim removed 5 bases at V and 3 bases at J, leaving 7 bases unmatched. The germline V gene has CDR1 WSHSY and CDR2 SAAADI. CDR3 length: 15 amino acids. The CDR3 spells CASSLSGERTDTQYF. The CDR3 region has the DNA TGCGCCAGCAGTCTTAGCGGGGAGAGAACAGATACGCAGTATTTT.

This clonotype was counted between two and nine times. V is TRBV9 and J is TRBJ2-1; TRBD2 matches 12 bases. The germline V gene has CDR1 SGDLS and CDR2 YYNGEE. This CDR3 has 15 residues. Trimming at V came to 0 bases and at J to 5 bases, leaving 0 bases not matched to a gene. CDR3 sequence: CASSVGTSGNNEQFF. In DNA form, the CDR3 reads TGTGCCAGCAGCGTAGGGACTAGCGGGAACAATGAGCAGTTCTTC. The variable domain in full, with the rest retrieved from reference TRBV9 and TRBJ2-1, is DSGVTQTPKHLITATGQRVTLRCSPRSGDLSVYWYQQSLDQGLQFLIQYYNGEERAKGNILERFSAQQFPDLHSELNLSSLELGDSALYFCASSVGTSGNNEQFFGPGTRLTVL.